Described below is a single TCR beta chain sequence and its context. Assay: immunoSEQ multiplex PCR; the TCRdb copy retains only in-frame clones and omits some. In the table there are about 60,000 clones, 80% to 95% of which are singletons. The data stem from a study of T cell changes during pregnancy in multiple sclerosis. CDR3 size: 14 residues. Germline assignment: CDR1 SGHVS and CDR2 FQNEAQ. V was trimmed by 1 base and J by 6 bases, leaving 13 bases between them. The source is a female donor with multiple sclerosis, enrolled in a pregnancy study. This sequence joins TRBV7-8 and TRBJ2-7, with a weak D call TRBD1 (5 bases). The material was peripheral blood, obtained in the first trimester of pregnancy. The chain's CDR3 is CASSLGQGQGEQYF. The CDR3 bases are TGTGCCAGCAGCTTAGGGCAGGGTCAGGGCGAGCAGTACTTC.